This T cell receptor (beta chain) appears in the sequencing data of a study of vaccination and CD4 T cells after COVID-19. Across the whole study: Two of the convalescents were Hispanic, and the group consisted of six males and four females.

The CDR3 spans 13 residues. V shed 2 bases and J shed 5 bases, with 7 bases lying between them. CDR1 is MNHEY, CDR2 SVGAGI, per germline. Sequencing of DNA taken from cultured CD4+ T cells relied on the Oncomine TCR Beta short-read assay. TCRdb re-called the PCR reads through MiXCR, storing one row per CDR3 protein. This table has about 26,000 distinct CDR3 sequences, 64% appearing once. The treatment is: approximately 9-day PBMC culture with coronavirus spike peptide pools or control peptides (ViraFEST assay). In the ViraFEST assay, peptide-pool expansion preceded TCR sequencing of expanded clonotypes. Spanning March to December 2020, the positive PCR dates came before US Alpha, Beta and Delta variants. Note on this clonotype: Its matching antigen is unknown.

The clonotype originates from a human donor who had recovered from COVID-19. Sequenced sample: CD4+ T cells from blood, cultured in vitro. This chain connects TRBV6-5 to TRBJ1-5; a possible D gene is TRBD1 (5 bases). The CDR3 sequence is CASSYRGDQPQHF. DNA for the CDR3: TGTGCCAGCAGTTACAGGGGTGATCAGCCCCAGCATTTT.